Here is one T cell receptor (beta chain) with its context. Its binding antigen is unknown. No much larger clone is present one base from it, and per-base qualities are unavailable. A single peripheral blood draw of approximately 100 mL on average was collected from each donor into heparinised tubes. Using a panel that included CD45RO, CCR7, CD25, CD127, CD95 and CD27, naive, central memory, regulatory and stem cell-like memory CD4+ T cells were sorted on a BD FACSAria II. Every sorted population had a purity above 95%. PBMCs were isolated right away by Lymphoprep density gradient centrifugation and were stained directly, without culture. So that batch effects would be minimized, each experiment stained and sorted samples in pairs, pairing one healthy donor with one patient. The entire amount of isolated RNA was reverse transcribed using the High Capacity cDNA Reverse Transcription Kit, so the sequenced TCRB transcripts were expressed ones. Naive, central memory and regulatory T cell samples underwent deep immunoSEQ sequencing, averaging around 3.7 million total reads per sample. After sorted cells were lysed in RLT buffer, RNA was extracted with DNase-treated RNeasy Micro or Mini kits, with the choice depending on cell number. To prevent cross-contamination, every cell subset was processed on its own, while patient and healthy donor samples were processed together. Using the immunoSEQ multiplex PCR, TCRB sequences were amplified from cDNA into 87-bp fragments spanning the CDR3 region. Sequencing of the amplicons was performed on the Illumina HiSeq platform. For the original study's pipeline: Synthetic template baselines were used to correct PCR bias computationally, reads within Hamming distance 2 were collapsed, and singletons that could not be merged were discarded. Reads were aligned against IMGT so that V, D and J genes, CDR3 length and insertions or deletions at six rearrangement sites could be assigned. Within each subset, clonotype counts were normalized to the number of sorted cells before true diversity and Gini coefficients were calculated with the tcR R package. Repertoire sharing was quantified using the overlap coefficient calculated on TCRB nucleotide sequences. Out-of-frame TCRB sequences from naive cells were analyzed to stand in for the pre-selection repertoire. TCRdb retrieved this table from immuneACCESS and kept in-frame rearrangements only. Not all clones are present; in checked studies, unresolved V genes account for under half, and no reason is known for the remainder. Clone size and V and J calls were adopted from that table, with D and trimming inferred from the DNA. This sample lists fewer than 350,000 clones; approximately 15% were detected once. 0.015% of the sample rests with the top ten.

These data originate in a study of beta chain features in type 1 diabetes (dated by TCRdb to 2016 to 2018). With respect to the entire study: Mean age, gender distribution, total cell number and subset yield did not differ between patients and healthy donors. A total of some 110 million sorted cells were examined across all samples, and the number of cells per subset was strongly correlated with RNA yield. In the study, recently diagnosed type 1 diabetes patients and matched healthy donors were compared on the TCRB repertoires of their sorted circulating CD4+ T cell subsets. Whereas all 30 or so donors provided naive and central memory subsets, regulatory and stem cell-like memory subsets were isolated from just 8 patients and roughly eight healthy donors. Paper-wide results and their limitations: Because cDNA rather than genomic DNA was sequenced, highly expressing activated cells could have been over-represented, although no difference in activation and CD3 levels was found between groups. Type 1 diabetes patients showed a moderate but significant shortening of TCRB CDR3 length in all four CD4+ subsets. Naive, central memory and regulatory TCRB repertoires appeared more similar among patients than among healthy donors. HLA sub-analyses involved small numbers of individuals, so any influence of HLA type on TCRB rearrangement remained unresolved. Patients with type 1 diabetes made fewer insertions and deleted more nucleotides at VDJ recombination sites, implying thymic rearrangement abnormalities. Shorter templates might have been favored by PCR, but patient and control samples were amplified and corrected together, so both groups would have been affected equally by any skew.

Reading the germline V gene gives CDR1 SQVTM and CDR2 ANQGSEA. There are 13 amino acids in the CDR3, from cysteine to phenylalanine inclusive. Only the CDR3 part of the read is kept: 39 bases, read in frame from the first base. Deletion took 7 bases off V and 2 bases off J, with a span of 15 bases between the germline ends. The sequence derives from a man younger than 35 with type 1 diabetes. The rearrangement combines TRBV29-1 with TRBJ2-7; possibly the D gene is TRBD1, per 6 matching bases. The source material was naive CD4+ T cells from blood. The cell subset or site label corresponds to: true naive CD4+ T cells. CDR3 loop: CSGARGSTYEQYF. The DNA sequence reads TGCAGCGGGGCGAGGGGGTCTACCTACGAGCAGTACTTC.